The 22 T cell receptor beta chains reported below all come from one sample, sequenced in a study of blood T cell repertoires in COVID-19. Sequenced by immunoSEQ multiplex PCR; TCRdb stores in-frame clones only, minus some. The table includes about 98,000 clones, approximately 89% detected once. The sequencing sample was made of peripheral blood. The receptor source for this set is a man between 45 and 60 years old with acute or convalescent COVID-19.

J is TRBJ1-4 and V is TRBV3-1 (or the pseudogene TRBV3-2), with D hard to call. This CDR3 region has 16 residues. Germline V gene sequence: CDR1 LGHDT, CDR2 YNNKEL (reference sequence). V was trimmed by 0 bases and J by 0 bases, leaving 8 bases between them. In DNA, the CDR3 is TGTGCCAGCAGCCAAGATGAGGGTTCAACTAATGAAAAACTGTTTTTT. Translating gives CASSQDEGSTNEKLFF.

This chain joins TRBV5-1 and TRBJ1-1; 7 nucleotides agree with TRBD1. The ends lost 1 base at V and 4 bases at J; junction bases unmatched: 4. The CDR3 loop spans 14 amino acids. Germline-derived CDR1 and CDR2 are SGHRS and YFSETQ. The CDR3 DNA sequence: TGCGCCAGCAGCTTGCGCAGGGGGAGCACTGAAGCTTTCTTT. As protein: CASSLRRGSTEAFF.

This clone appeared a single time. The chain recombines TRBV9 with TRBJ2-1, with 9 bases fitting TRBD2. Germline assignment: CDR1 SGDLS and CDR2 YYNGEE. Trimming at V came to 3 bases and at J to 7 bases, leaving 11 bases not matched to a gene. The CDR3 covers 16 residues. CDR3 coding DNA: TGTGCCAGCAGCGAGGGGGCTAGCGGGATGGGGAATGAGCAGTTCTTC. As protein: CASSEGASGMGNEQFF.

The chain joins TRBV28 to TRBJ2-7; TRBD1 matches at 7 bases. V lost 2 bases, J lost 0 bases, and 10 bases stayed unmatched. This CDR3 region has 17 residues. Germline V lookup: CDR1 MDHEN, CDR2 SYDVKM. In DNA, the CDR3 is TGTGCCAGCAGTTTAGGCTGGGGGACAGAGGGCTCCTACGAGCAGTACTTC. It encodes CASSLGWGTEGSYEQYF.

The chain uses TRBV4-1 and TRBJ2-1; 12 nucleotides match TRBD1. V trimming: 4 bases; J trimming: 5 bases; junction bases outside the gene matches: 6. CDR3 length: 16 amino acids. The germline V gene encodes CDR1 MGHRA and CDR2 YSYEKL. CDR3 sequence: CASSRVGTGGDNEQFF. The CDR3 DNA sequence: TGCGCCAGCAGCCGAGTCGGGACAGGGGGCGACAATGAGCAGTTCTTC.

This chain links TRBV6-6 with TRBJ2-5, with D maybe TRBD1 (7 bases). V lost 6 bases to trimming and J lost 2 bases, with 13 bases between them. The CDR3 length is 14 residues. Germline V lookup: CDR1 MNHNY, CDR2 SVGAGI (reference sequence). CDR3 in DNA: TGTGCCAGCAGGGAGACAGGGACTCAAGAGACCCAGTACTTC. Protein: CASRETGTQETQYF.

This chain links TRBV5-4 with TRBJ2-2; 7 bases align to TRBD2. J lost 0 bases, V lost 4 bases, and 3 bases had no gene match. CDR3 length: 15 residues. CDR1 and CDR2 (germline): SGHNT, YYREEE (reference sequence). Here the CDR3 reads CASSSTSANTGELFF. The CDR3 DNA reads TGTGCCAGCAGCAGCACTAGCGCGAACACCGGGGAGCTGTTTTTT.

The J gene is TRBJ2-5, the V gene TRBV5-1, with 7 bases that match TRBD1. The germline V gene has CDR1 SGHRS and CDR2 YFSETQ. The CDR3 covers 18 residues. J lost 0 bases, V lost 0 bases, and 11 bases had no gene match. The CDR3 region is CASSLASGTVFYQETQYF. CDR3 nucleotides: TGCGCCAGCAGCTTGGCGTCCGGGACAGTGTTCTACCAAGAGACCCAGTACTTC. The full variable domain, rest sourced from reference TRBV5-1 and TRBJ2-5, is KAGVTQTPRYLIKTRGQQVTLSCSPISGHRSVSWYQQTPGQGLQFLFEYFSETQRNKGNFPGRFSGRQFSNSRSEMNVSTLELGDSALYLCASSLASGTVFYQETQYFGPGTRLLVL.

The sample holds a few counts of this clone. This chain joins TRBV12-3 or TRBV12-4 and TRBJ1-5, with D hard to call. This CDR3 has 13 residues. V lost 3 bases to trimming and J lost 1 base, with 4 bases between them. The CDR3 DNA reads TGTGCCAGCAGTTTTGAGAGCAATCAGCCCCAGCATTTT. It codes for CASSFESNQPQHF.

This clone came up once. The V call is TRBV19, the J call TRBJ1-4, with unresolved D. V lost 1 base and J 11 bases, leaving 8 bases between the germline ends. In germline, CDR1 is LNHDA, CDR2 SQIVND (reference sequence). This CDR3 is built from 12 residues. The DNA for the CDR3 is TGTGCCAGTAGTATAGGCGGGAAGAAACTGTTTTTT. Translated: CASSIGGKKLFF. Based on the CDR3 plus reference TRBV19 and TRBJ1-4, the full variable domain is DGGITQSPKYLFRKEGQNVTLSCEQNLNHDAMYWYRQDPGQGLRLIYYSQIVNDFQKGDIAEGYSVSREKKESFPLTVTSAQKNPTAFYLCASSIGGKKLFFGSGTQLSVL.

The chain couples TRBV9 to TRBJ2-7; 13 nucleotides line up with TRBD2. Per the germline V gene, CDR1 is SGDLS and CDR2 is YYNGEE. The CDR3 runs to 16 residues. V shed 4 bases, J shed 3 bases, and the junction held 7 bases outside the gene matches. CDR3 DNA: TGTGCCAGCAGCCCAACGGGACTAGCGGGACTCTACGAGCAGTACTTC. The encoded protein is CASSPTGLAGLYEQYF. Full variable domain (remainder filled in from reference TRBV9 and TRBJ2-7): DSGVTQTPKHLITATGQRVTLRCSPRSGDLSVYWYQQSLDQGLQFLIQYYNGEERAKGNILERFSAQQFPDLHSELNLSSLELGDSALYFCASSPTGLAGLYEQYFGPGTRLTVT.

This rearrangement joins TRBV12-3 or TRBV12-4 to TRBJ1-2; 9 bases align to TRBD1. The CDR3 contains 13 residues. Trimming at V came to 7 bases and at J to 7 bases, leaving 7 bases not matched to a gene. The CDR3 is CASTLDRGLGYTF. CDR3 bases: TGTGCCAGCACTCTGGACAGGGGCCTTGGCTACACCTTC.

The V gene is TRBV6-2 or TRBV6-3, the J gene TRBJ2-7; a weak D match, TRBD2 (6 bases). This CDR3 has 12 residues. Germline CDR1 reads MNHEY; CDR2 reads SVGEGT. Trimming pared 5 bases from V and 8 bases from J, leaving 13 bases between. This chain's CDR3 is CASSGGILKQYF. In DNA, the CDR3 is TGTGCCAGCAGTGGGGGGATCCTCAAGCAGTACTTC.

Regarding this clone: Other nucleotide sequences in the sample specify the same CDR3. This sequence joins TRBV19 and TRBJ2-7; TRBD1 matches 8 bases. Germline CDR1 LNHDA, CDR2 SQIVND (reference sequence). The CDR3 runs to 14 residues. With V trimmed by 1 base and J by 2 bases, 1 base remained unmatched. The CDR3 region is CASSIGTGTYEQYF. For the CDR3, the DNA is TGTGCCAGTAGTATAGGGACAGGGACCTACGAGCAGTACTTC.

The rearrangement uses TRBV18 and TRBJ1-4; no firm D call. Trimming took off 6 bases at V and 4 bases at J, with 12 bases between the two ends. Per the germline V gene, CDR1 is KGHSH and CDR2 is LQKENI. CDR3 length: 14 amino acids. This CDR3 reads CASSRSSSNEKLFF. CDR3 coding DNA: TGTGCCAGCTCCCGAAGTAGCAGTAATGAAAAACTGTTTTTT.

The V gene is TRBV21-1, the J gene TRBJ2-7; TRBD1, the table's D call, lacks a check against the DNA. TRBV21-1 is classified as a pseudogene. The CDR3 has 15 residues. This chain's CDR3 is CASSKYGRPSHEQYF. CDR3 DNA: TGTGCCAGCAGCAAATATGGCAGGCCCTCTCACGAGCAGTACTTC.

This sequence joins TRBV6-5 and TRBJ1-2; D is perhaps TRBD1 (6 bases). Germline V gives CDR1 MNHEY, CDR2 SVGAGI. The CDR3 sequence is 15 residues long. Trimming removed 6 bases from V and 2 bases from J, with 16 bases in between. This CDR3 is CASSQTSTGNYGYTF. In DNA, the CDR3 is TGTGCCAGCAGCCAAACCTCTACAGGGAACTATGGCTACACCTTC.

The rearrangement uses TRBV27 and TRBJ1-6, with TRBD1 matching over 7 bases. Germline trimming cut 6 bases from V and 7 bases from J; bases unmatched to any gene: 9. Germline loops: CDR1 MNHEY, CDR2 SMNVEV (reference sequence). The CDR3 is 15 amino acids. In DNA, the CDR3 is TGTGCCAGCAGAGTTGGACAGGTCGAGAATTCACCCCTCCACTTT. This encodes CASRVGQVENSPLHF.

The chain combines TRBV19 with TRBJ1-2; 8 nucleotides match TRBD1. Germline V gives CDR1 LNHDA, CDR2 SQIVND (reference sequence). This CDR3 is built from 17 residues. V dropped 6 bases and J dropped 8; count of bases not matched to a gene: 20. The CDR3 coding sequence is TGTGCCAGTAGCCTCCCTTCTTCACAGGGGGTTCGTAGGGGCTACACCTTC. Amino acids: CASSLPSSQGVRRGYTF.

The chain has TRBV11-3 and TRBJ2-7, with 7 bases fitting TRBD2. Germline lookup yields CDR1 SGHNT and CDR2 YENEEA. J gave up 0 bases and V 5 bases, and 7 bases lay outside the gene matches. CDR3 length: 15 amino acids. The CDR3 nucleotides read TGTGCCAGCAGCCTCGGGCGGGGGAGCTCCTACGAGCAGTACTTC. Encoded protein: CASSLGRGSSYEQYF.

The V gene is TRBV18, the J gene TRBJ1-5; 10 bases match TRBD1. The CDR3 contains 16 residues. Germline loops: CDR1 KGHSH, CDR2 LQKENI. The J segment lost 4 bases and the V segment lost 6 bases, leaving 9 bases of the junction unmatched. The CDR3 DNA reads TGTGCCAGCTCGCTCCGCCGGGACAGGGGAAATCAGCCCCAGCATTTT. Amino acid sequence: CASSLRRDRGNQPQHF.

The sample holds many counts of this clone. The genes are TRBV7-6 and TRBJ2-7; TRBD1 agrees at 9 bases. CDR3 size: 14 residues. Germline V gene data show CDR1 as SGHVS and CDR2 as FNYEAQ. The V gene end was trimmed by 3 bases and the J gene end by 6 bases; junction bases not matched to a gene: 6. The CDR3 bases are TGTGCCAGCAGCTTGGCCGGGACAGGGTTCGAGCAGTACTTC. This codes for CASSLAGTGFEQYF.